A selection of T cell receptor beta chains follows, all from one sample in a study of T cells in localized non-small cell lung cancer. The table came from immunoSEQ multiplex PCR; TCRdb's copy has only in-frame clones and leaves some out. The table records about 33,000 clones, 86% of them present only once. The sequences come from peripheral blood, collected before any cancer treatment. These receptors were collected from a male donor older than 55 with stage III lung adenocarcinoma. CDR3s include the opening cysteine and the closing phenylalanine or tryptophan.

cdr3_length,j_call,v_call,cdr3_aa
14,TRBJ2-7,TRBV9,CASSPEAGTYEQYF
13,TRBJ1-2,TRBV29-1,CSVRGTGVYGYTF
15,TRBJ1-2,TRBV18,CASSPTYRRSYGYTF
11,TRBJ2-7,TRBV12-5,CASGLGYEQYF
13,TRBJ2-7,TRBV30,CAWGGQVRDEQYF
13,TRBJ1-2,TRBV28,CASSFGIGTGSTF
16,TRBJ2-5,TRBV5-4,CASSLERGTPQETQYF
14,TRBJ1-1,TRBV5-6,CASSLVGTVPEAFF
14,TRBJ2-1,TRBV19,CASSTPGIYNEQFF
18,TRBJ2-7,TRBV5-4,CASSLRGGRGQISYEQYF
13,TRBJ1-1,TRBV19,CASNPGVNTEAFF
14,.,TRBV2,CASTPSGRAHEQYF